Listed below are T cell receptor beta chains from one sample, sequenced in a study of cytotoxic CD8 clonotypes in ibrutinib-treated CLL. Sequencing was performed with immunoSEQ multiplex PCR; in TCRdb, only in-frame clones are kept and a portion is missing. The table shows roughly 130,000 clones, with approximately 80% occurring only once. Sequences were derived from PBMCs, sampled after 12 months of ibrutinib treatment. These receptors came from a human donor with chronic lymphocytic leukemia. Both conserved end residues are part of each CDR3. The D gene is left open where the match is weak. Clone size, where shown, is once, few, many, or a class for clones that have expanded.

-,TRBV29-1,TRBJ2-7,-,TGCAGCGTTAGAGACCTACCGTACGAGCAGTACTTC,CSVRDLPYEQYF
-,TRBV29-1,TRBJ2-1,-,TGCAGCGTTGTCTTGGGGTATAAGAGCTCCTACAATGAGCAGTTCTTC,CSVVLGYKSSYNEQFF
-,TRBV7-9,TRBJ2-4,-,TGTGCCAGCAGCTTAGGGGGGTTAGGAAACATTCAGTACTTC,CASSLGGLGNIQYF
few,TRBV10-3,TRBJ2-1,TRBD2,TGTGCCATCGGTCTTAGCGGGAGTATTGAGCAGTTCTTC,CAIGLSGSIEQFF
-,TRBV6-6,TRBJ2-7,-,TGTGCCAGCAGTTACGGCTCAGGGGAGCAGTACTTC,CASSYGSGEQYF
-,TRBV4-1,TRBJ2-3,TRBD1,TGCGCCAGCAGCCCAGGACAGGGACGTACGCAGTATTTT,CASSPGQGRTQYF
-,TRBV7-8,TRBJ2-1,-,TGTGCCAGCAGAGAACTAGGGAAGTACAATGAGCAGTTCTTC,CASRELGKYNEQFF
-,TRBV2,TRBJ2-1,TRBD2,TGTGCCAGCAGTGACGATGGCGCTAGCGGGCTAGGGGGGAATGAGCAGTTCTTC,CASSDDGASGLGGNEQFF
once,TRBV7-2,TRBJ2-5,-,TGTGCCAGCAGCTTCACGCGACTACTACAAGAGACCCAGTACTTC,CASSFTRLLQETQYF
-,TRBV15,TRBJ2-5,-,TGTGCCACCAGCAGGACGGGGGCCCAAGAGACCCAGTACTTC,CATSRTGAQETQYF
-,TRBV5-6,TRBJ1-5,-,TGTGCCAGCAGCTTGGCGGGGTCGGGGTTTCGGACCCAGCATTTT,CASSLAGSGFRTQHF
-,TRBV4-3,TRBJ2-3,TRBD2,TGCGCCAGCAGCCAAACGACTAGCGGGAGCGGTACGCAGTATTTT,CASSQTTSGSGTQYF
-,TRBV19,TRBJ1-1,TRBD1,TGTGCCAGTAGTACATACAGGGGGCAGTACACTGAAGCTTTCTTT,CASSTYRGQYTEAFF
once,TRBV5-1,TRBJ1-1,-,TGCGCCAGCAGCTTGGGCAGTAACACTGAAGCTTTCTTT,CASSLGSNTEAFF
-,TRBV6-1,TRBJ2-6,-,TGTGCCAGCAGTGCTAGCCCCTCAGGGGTCCTGACTTTC,CASSASPSGVLTF
once,TRBV9,TRBJ2-1,-,TGTGCCAGTCGCAGGGGTAATGAGCAGTTCTTC,CASRRGNEQFF
-,TRBV27,TRBJ2-3,-,TGTGCCAGCAGTTTATCTTATGGCGCAGGGTACACAGATACGCAGTATTTT,CASSLSYGAGYTDTQYF
-,TRBV7-2,TRBJ2-2,-,TGTGCCAGCAGCTTAACAGGGCGGGTAACCGGGGAGCTGTTTTTT,CASSLTGRVTGELFF
-,TRBV5-1,TRBJ1-1,-,TGCGCCAGCAGCTTGTCAGGGTTGAACACTGAAGCTTTCTTT,CASSLSGLNTEAFF
-,TRBV30,TRBJ2-7,TRBD1,TGTGCCTGGAGCCGGGACAGCTCCTACGAGCAGTACTTC,CAWSRDSSYEQYF
-,TRBV5-1,TRBJ2-7,TRBD2,TGCGCCAGCAGCTTGGCCGGCGGGGGTATGTATGAGCAGTACTTC,CASSLAGGGMYEQYF
-,TRBV5-6,TRBJ2-7,TRBD1,TGTGCCAGCAGCTCAATCGGACAGGTCTACGAGCAGTACTTC,CASSSIGQVYEQYF
-,TRBV27,TRBJ2-7,-,TGTGCCAGCAGTTTGTTAGGGGGAACCCACGAGCAGTACTTC,CASSLLGGTHEQYF
-,TRBV29-1,TRBJ2-1,-,TGCAGCGTTGGACCCCGGAGGGGTGAGCAGTTCTTC,CSVGPRRGEQFF
-,TRBV11-2,TRBJ2-7,-,TGTGCCAGCAGCTTAGATCGGGTATCCGAGCAGTACTTC,CASSLDRVSEQYF
-,TRBV27,TRBJ2-2,-,TGTGCCAGCAGTTTTCTGGGGGCCGGGGAGCTGTTTTTT,CASSFLGAGELFF
few,TRBV21-1,TRBJ1-2,-,TGTGCCAGCAGACCTACCGGGACAGAGAACTATGGCTACACCTTC,CASRPTGTENYGYTF
-,TRBV5-4,TRBJ2-1,-,TGTGCCAGCAGCTTAACCGATGAGCAGTTCTTC,CASSLTDEQFF
-,TRBV5-8,TRBJ2-7,-,TGTGCCAGCAGCTTGAATGTGGGGGTCGACGAGCAGTACTTC,CASSLNVGVDEQYF
-,TRBV5-1,TRBJ2-3,-,TGCGCCAGCAGCGACACAGATACGCAGTATTTT,CASSDTDTQYF
-,TRBV15,TRBJ2-5,-,TGTGCCACCAGCAGAGAACCAGGGGAGACCCAGTACTTC,CATSREPGETQYF
-,TRBV10-3,TRBJ2-7,-,TGTGCCATCTCCCCCAGGGACCACGAGCAGTACTTC,CAISPRDHEQYF
once,TRBV19,TRBJ2-2,-,TGTGCCAGTAGTATAGAGATGCGGGTATACACCGGGGAGCTGTTTTTT,CASSIEMRVYTGELFF
-,TRBV7-2,TRBJ1-1,-,TGTGCCAGCAGCGTTAAAGGAGGCACTGAAGCTTTCTTT,CASSVKGGTEAFF
-,TRBV27,TRBJ2-7,-,TGTGCCAGCAGACCAAGTCCACCGGACAGTTCGAGCGAGCAGTACTTC,CASRPSPPDSSSEQYF
-,TRBV5-1,TRBJ1-1,-,TGCGCCAGCAGCCCAACCTCCGCAGGGGAAACTGAAGCTTTCTTT,CASSPTSAGETEAFF
-,TRBV9,TRBJ1-3,-,TGTGCCAGCAGCGCACACTCTGGAAACACCATATATTTT,CASSAHSGNTIYF
-,TRBV5-6,TRBJ2-7,TRBD2,TGTGCCAGCAGCTTGCTGTGGGGGACTAGCGGGCGGAGCTCCTACGAGCAGTACTTC,CASSLLWGTSGRSSYEQYF
-,TRBV11-2,TRBJ1-2,TRBD1,TGTGCCAGCAGCTTAGTACCGGGACAGGGTCTCAATGGCTACACCTTC,CASSLVPGQGLNGYTF
-,TRBV7-3,TRBJ2-5,TRBD1,TGTGCCAGCAGCAGGGACAGGGGTGAGACCCAGTACTTC,CASSRDRGETQYF
-,TRBV10-3,TRBJ2-1,TRBD2,TGTGCCATCAGTGTGCCCGAGGGACTAGCGGGAGCTCCATCCTACAATGAGCAGTTCTTC,CAISVPEGLAGAPSYNEQFF
-,TRBV11-2,TRBJ2-7,-,TGTGCCAGTGGGGGAGATACCTACGAGCAGTACTTC,CASGGDTYEQYF
-,TRBV4-2,TRBJ2-3,TRBD2,TGTGCCAGCAGCCAAGATCTCCCCAATCTAGCGGGAGGGCTGAATACGCAGTATTTT,CASSQDLPNLAGGLNTQYF
-,TRBV9,TRBJ2-1,-,TGTGCCAGCAGCGTAGTCGCGGAAGAGGGTGAGCAGTTCTTC,CASSVVAEEGEQFF
-,TRBV5-4,TRBJ2-7,TRBD1,TGTGCCAGCAGCTTACAGCCACCTGGACAGGGAATCTCCTACGAGCAGTACTTC,CASSLQPPGQGISYEQYF
-,TRBV5-4,TRBJ2-7,-,TGTGCCAGCAGCACCCGGACTAACCTCGAGGGGGAGCAGTACTTC,CASSTRTNLEGEQYF
-,TRBV5-1,TRBJ2-4,-,TGCGCCAGCAGCGTACGGGCCAAAAACATTCAGTACTTC,CASSVRAKNIQYF
-,TRBV7-8,TRBJ2-7,-,TGTGCCAGCAGCTTAGAGCTGTTTAGCGAGCAGTACTTC,CASSLELFSEQYF
-,TRBV19,TRBJ1-5,TRBD1,TGTGCCAGTAGTATAGTTGGACAGGGGGATTCTCAGCCCCAGCATTTT,CASSIVGQGDSQPQHF
-,TRBV2,TRBJ1-5,TRBD1,TGTGCCAGCAGTGTAGAATTCGGGACAGGCGGCAATCAGCCCCAGCATTTT,CASSVEFGTGGNQPQHF